This T cell receptor beta chain is drawn from a study of blood T cells in healthy people across ages. The CDR3 is 18 residues long. Per the germline V gene, CDR1 is LGHNA and CDR2 is YSLEER. The junction had 19 bases not matched to a gene; V was cut back by 4 bases and J by 5 bases. A J-beta primer mix and a sample-barcoded 5' primer were used in a second PCR of roughly 6 to 12 cycles. TCRdb re-derived calls from the 5' RACE reads in MiXCR, one entry per CDR3 protein. The sample lists about 800,000 distinct CDR3 sequences; around half were seen once. Sequencing was performed on blood. This TCR came from an elderly man in good health. The rearrangement uses TRBV4-3 and TRBJ2-5; 7 bases match TRBD2. CDR3 loop: CASSPSAPGTTSPETQYF. The CDR3 DNA sequence: TGCGCCAGCAGCCCCTCCGCCCCTGGGACTACAAGCCCTGAGACCCAGTACTTC.